Presented here are 32 T cell receptor beta chains from one specimen sequenced in a study of human T cells and chemical hapten exposure. Time point described: healthy volunteer bleed at 6 weeks. It was from unfractionated whole blood that total RNA was extracted. TCRdb re-called the RACE reads with MiXCR, one entry per CDR3 protein. The sample has 35,000 to 50,000 distinct CDR3 sequences; 3.7% are singletons. What was sequenced was whole blood. These receptors came from a human donor in good health. Some clones in this sample may be carry-over from other donors' samples.

This clonotype was seen many times. The chain combines TRBV5-1 with TRBJ2-3; 7 bases map to TRBD2. From germline, CDR1 is SGHRS and CDR2 YFSETQ. Germline trimming cut 0 bases from V and 0 bases from J; bases unmatched to any gene: 4. CDR3 length: 16 amino acids. The CDR3 loop reads CASSLGGSGSTDTQYF. The DNA for the CDR3 is TGCGCCAGCAGCTTGGGAGGTAGCGGGAGCACAGATACGCAGTATTTT. Supplemented by reference TRBV5-1 and TRBJ2-3, the full variable domain reads KAGVTQTPRYLIKTRGQQVTLSCSPISGHRSVSWYQQTPGQGLQFLFEYFSETQRNKGNFPGRFSGRQFSNSRSEMNVSTLELGDSALYLCASSLGGSGSTDTQYFGPGTRLTVL.

This clonotype was detected many times. V usage is TRBV27 and J usage is TRBJ2-7; D remains ambiguous. Looked up from germline, CDR1 is MNHEY and CDR2 is SMNVEV (reference sequence). This CDR3 is 15 amino acids long. V was trimmed by 2 bases and J by 0 bases, leaving 11 bases between them. CDR3 protein: CASSLAGGLSYEQYF. The CDR3 DNA is TGTGCCAGCAGTTTAGCTGGCGGCCTCTCCTACGAGCAGTACTTC.

This clonotype was observed at least ten times. J is TRBJ1-1 and V is TRBV5-1, with D possibly TRBD1 on 6 matching bases. From germline, CDR1 is SGHRS and CDR2 YFSETQ. V dropped 6 bases and J dropped 1 base, with 13 bases sitting between them. CDR3 length: 14 amino acids. CDR3 loop: CASIPDRSNTEAFF. In DNA, the CDR3 is TGCGCCAGCATTCCAGACAGGTCGAACACTGAAGCTTTCTTT. Drawing the rest from reference TRBV5-1 and TRBJ1-1, the complete variable domain is KAGVTQTPRYLIKTRGQQVTLSCSPISGHRSVSWYQQTPGQGLQFLFEYFSETQRNKGNFPGRFSGRQFSNSRSEMNVSTLELGDSALYLCASIPDRSNTEAFFGQGTRLTVV.

With regard to this clonotype: A much larger clone is a single base away; this may be a read error. J is TRBJ1-1 and V is TRBV20-1; 8 bases fit TRBD1. This CDR3 is 14 amino acids long. Germline CDR1 and CDR2: DFQATT and SNEGSKA (reference sequence). V lost 3 bases, J lost 1 base, and 4 bases stayed unmatched. The CDR3 spells CSASVGTGNTEAFF. CDR3 sequence (DNA): TGCAGTGCTAGCGTTGGGACAGGGAACACTGAAGCTTTCTTT.

The sample holds many counts of this clonotype. The chain recombines TRBV27 with TRBJ1-5, with D tentatively TRBD1 (5 bases). CDR1 is MNHEY, CDR2 SMNVEV, per germline (reference sequence). The CDR3 sequence is 15 residues long. Trimming cost V 3 bases and J 0 bases, with 9 bases left between them. The chain's CDR3 is CASSLGRASNQPQHF. For the CDR3, the DNA is TGTGCCAGCAGTTTGGGGCGGGCTAGCAATCAGCCCCAGCATTTT.

This clonotype was observed many times. This chain connects TRBV20-1 to TRBJ2-3; TRBD1 aligns across 9 bases. The trim removed 0 bases at V and 6 bases at J, leaving 4 bases unmatched. Germline-derived CDR1 and CDR2 are DFQATT and SNEGSKA (reference sequence). The CDR3 runs to 14 residues. The DNA for the CDR3 is TGCAGTGCTAGAGATAACAGGGGGCTTGATACGCAGTATTTT. This encodes CSARDNRGLDTQYF.

This clonotype was counted only a few times. The J gene is TRBJ1-2, the V gene TRBV20-1; 7 bases are shared with TRBD1. Germline assignment: CDR1 DFQATT and CDR2 SNEGSKA (reference sequence). The CDR3 runs to 14 residues. Trimming at V came to 6 bases and at J to 0 bases, leaving 7 bases not matched to a gene. CDR3 sequence (DNA): TGCAGTGCCGACAGGGACGATCCTAACTATGGCTACACCTTC. Its protein product is CSADRDDPNYGYTF.

This clonotype was seen at least ten times. The CDR3 sequence: CSARDWGQAQETQYF. The CDR3 nucleotides are TGCAGTGCTAGAGATTGGGGACAGGCCCAAGAGACCCAGTACTTC. J is TRBJ2-5 and V is TRBV20-1; the match to TRBD1 covers 8 bases. This CDR3 has 15 amino acids. V lost 0 bases, J lost 1 base, and 4 bases stayed unmatched. Germline CDR1 and CDR2: DFQATT and SNEGSKA (reference sequence).

The chain has TRBV30 and TRBJ1-1; 7 bases are shared with TRBD1. V lost 5 bases to trimming and J lost 0 bases; unmatched junction nucleotides: 3. Germline CDR1 and CDR2: GTSNPN and SVGIG (reference sequence). The CDR3 extends over 13 amino acids. The CDR3 loop reads CAWGQVVNTEAFF. The CDR3 bases are TGTGCCTGGGGACAGGTTGTGAACACTGAAGCTTTCTTT.

This clonotype was detected only a few times. V usage is TRBV6-1 and J usage is TRBJ1-6; D call uncertain. Trimming stripped 10 bases from V and 8 bases from J, with 15 bases between. This CDR3 has 13 residues. Looked up from germline, CDR1 is MNHNS and CDR2 is SASEGT. The chain's CDR3 is CATDLDHYSPLHF. The CDR3 coding sequence is TGTGCCACTGACCTGGACCATTATTCACCCCTCCACTTT.

V gene TRBV12-3 or TRBV12-4 combines with J gene TRBJ2-6; TRBD1 is a possible D gene (6 bases). Trimming removed 4 bases at V and 1 base at J, with 11 bases between. CDR3 length: 16 residues. The CDR3 DNA is TGTGCCAGCAGTTCCATAGGGGGTTCTGGGGCCAACGTCCTGACTTTC. Translation: CASSSIGGSGANVLTF.

In its sample, this clonotype was seen many times. The chain links TRBV20-1 to TRBJ2-7; 9 bases are a match to TRBD1. With V trimmed by 5 bases and J by 4 bases, 9 bases remained unmatched. CDR1 and CDR2 (germline): DFQATT, SNEGSKA (reference sequence). The CDR3 extends over 14 amino acids. CDR3 loop: CSAPRDRAYYEQYF. The CDR3 region has the DNA TGCAGTGCTCCCCGGGACAGGGCCTATTACGAGCAGTACTTC.

This clonotype was detected only a few times. The rearrangement links TRBV12-3 or TRBV12-4 to TRBJ2-3, with D uncertain. This CDR3 region has 14 residues. Trimming pared 7 bases from V and 2 bases from J, leaving 13 bases between. DNA for the CDR3: TGTGCCAGCACCTCTGGCCCTGTCACAGATACGCAGTATTTT. Its protein product is CASTSGPVTDTQYF.

This clonotype was seen a few times. Since a much larger clone is just one base distant, this may be a read error. The V and J genes are TRBV7-9 and TRBJ1-1; no clear D. This CDR3 has 13 amino acids. Germline V gene sequence: CDR1 SEHNR, CDR2 FQNEAQ (reference sequence). The CDR3 reads CVSSRESNTEAFF. CDR3 nucleotide sequence: TGTGTCAGCAGCCGCGAATCGAACACTGAAGCTTTCTTT.

The sample holds many counts of this clonotype. Mismatch with germline at one junction end may stem from a read error. The chain combines TRBV7-7 with TRBJ2-3, with D perhaps matching TRBD1 or TRBD2 (6 bases each). The CDR3 covers 17 residues. Looked up from germline, CDR1 is SSHAT and CDR2 is FNYEAQ (reference sequence). CDR3 residues: CASSLGGTNPSTDTQYF. As DNA, the CDR3 is TGTGCTAGCAGCTTAGGAGGGACAAACCCTAGCACAGATACGCAGTATTTT.

The sample holds a few counts of this clonotype. V gene TRBV14 combines with J gene TRBJ2-1, with 13 bases matching TRBD2. V shed 5 bases and J 8 bases; nucleotides not matched to a gene: 6. Per the germline V gene, CDR1 is SGHDN and CDR2 is FVKESK. The CDR3 runs to 15 residues. The CDR3: CASSTWTSGRDEQFF. CDR3 DNA sequence: TGTGCCAGCAGCACTTGGACTAGCGGGAGAGATGAGCAGTTCTTC.

This clonotype showed up many times. The rearrangement links TRBV20-1 to TRBJ2-3, with D uncertain. Germline assignment: CDR1 DFQATT and CDR2 SNEGSKA (reference sequence). Trimming stripped 3 bases from V and 3 bases from J, with 4 bases between. The CDR3 is 11 residues long. The CDR3: CSARMTDTQYF. The CDR3 DNA is TGCAGTGCTAGGATGACAGATACGCAGTATTTT.

This clonotype was counted a few times. The chain's CDR3 is CASSSSGTQETQYF. The CDR3 DNA follows: TGTGCCAGCAGCTCGTCCGGGACTCAAGAGACCCAGTACTTC. The chain carries TRBV7-2 and TRBJ2-5; D possibly corresponds to TRBD2 (6 bases). The germline V gene encodes CDR1 SGHTA and CDR2 FQGNSA. Trimming took off 4 bases at V and 2 bases at J, with 11 bases between the two ends. There are 14 residues in the CDR3.

In this sample, this clonotype turned up many times. This chain uses TRBV6-5 with TRBJ1-1; no reliable D call. V was cut by 5 bases and J by 3 bases, with 13 bases left in between. Germline CDR1 is MNHEY and CDR2 is SVGAGI. The CDR3 is made up of 14 amino acids. CDR3 nucleotides: TGTGCCAGCAGTCGCTCCCCCGGCTACACTGAAGCTTTCTTT. This translates into CASSRSPGYTEAFF.

The table lists this clonotype with a few counts. The chain employs TRBV6-5 and TRBJ1-5; D might be TRBD1 (6 bases). This CDR3 comprises 16 residues. The germline V gene encodes CDR1 MNHEY and CDR2 SVGAGI. Trimming pared 6 bases from V and 2 bases from J, leaving 17 bases between. For the CDR3, the DNA is TGTGCCAGCAGACGAGGAGGGGGGCCTGGCAATCAGCCCCAGCATTTT. As protein: CASRRGGGPGNQPQHF.

In its sample, this clonotype was seen a few times. This rearrangement joins TRBV24-1 to TRBJ2-1; TRBD2 might be the D (7 bases). This CDR3 has 15 residues. Germline V gene data show CDR1 as KGHDR and CDR2 as SFDVKD. V was cut by 1 base and J by 6 bases, with 12 bases left in between. CDR3 loop: CATSDLRGRVNEQFF. Here the CDR3 DNA reads TGTGCCACCAGTGATTTAAGGGGGAGGGTCAATGAGCAGTTCTTC.

This clonotype was seen ten or more times. The V and J genes are TRBV28 and TRBJ2-1, with no clear D. The length of the CDR3 is 14 residues. V lost 2 bases and J lost 4, with 9 bases in between. CDR1 MDHEN and CDR2 SYDVKM come from the germline V gene. The CDR3 nucleotides read TGTGCCAGCAGTTTAGGCCGAATGTACAATGAGCAGTTCTTC. Protein product: CASSLGRMYNEQFF.

This clonotype has only a few counts. V gene TRBV6-5 combines with J gene TRBJ1-1; tentatively, D is TRBD1 (6 bases). This CDR3 is 13 amino acids long. CDR1 and CDR2 (germline): MNHEY, SVGAGI. V was trimmed by 7 bases and J by 5 bases, leaving 14 bases between them. CDR3 in amino acids: CASNKQGSTEAFF. The CDR3 nucleotides are TGTGCCAGCAACAAACAGGGTTCGACTGAAGCTTTCTTT.

This clonotype came up a few times. The chain links TRBV5-1 to TRBJ2-4, with D maybe TRBD1 (5 bases). This CDR3 region has 14 residues. Germline V gene data show CDR1 as SGHRS and CDR2 as YFSETQ. The V and J ends lost 6 bases and 1 base respectively, with 11 bases between them. CDR3 region: CASKNSGAKNIQYF. Written as DNA, the CDR3 is TGCGCCAGCAAAAACTCAGGGGCCAAAAACATTCAGTACTTC.

This clonotype was seen many times. The genes are TRBV10-3 and TRBJ1-5, with a possible D match to TRBD1 (5 bases). Between the trimmed V and J ends, which lost 2 bases and 0 bases, there was a span of 8 bases. The CDR3 consists of 15 residues. Germline V gene lookup returns CDR1 ENHRY and CDR2 SYGVKD. This CDR3 is CAISEGGNSNQPQHF. DNA of the CDR3: TGTGCCATCAGTGAGGGGGGGAATAGCAATCAGCCCCAGCATTTT.

This clonotype was seen only a few times. V and J are TRBV20-1 and TRBJ2-7; 11 bases agree with TRBD2. Looked up from germline, CDR1 is DFQATT and CDR2 is SNEGSKA (reference sequence). J lost 2 bases, V lost 6 bases, and 6 bases had no gene match. This CDR3 has 14 amino acids. CDR3: CSATSGSNTYEQYF. The CDR3 nucleotides read TGCAGTGCCACTAGCGGGAGTAACACCTACGAGCAGTACTTC.

The table lists this clonotype with many counts. This chain links TRBV9 with TRBJ2-3; a possible D gene is TRBD2 (5 bases). The CDR3 sequence is 14 residues long. Germline V lookup: CDR1 SGDLS, CDR2 YYNGEE. With 4 bases removed from V and 0 bases from J, the gap between germline ends came to 9 bases. The CDR3 reads CASSHAGSTDTQYF. In nucleotides, the CDR3 is TGTGCCAGCAGCCATGCGGGCAGCACAGATACGCAGTATTTT.

This clonotype was counted at least ten times. This rearrangement joins TRBV11-1 to TRBJ1-4; 7 bases fit TRBD1. The CDR3 has 15 amino acids. V lost 5 bases, J lost 5 bases, and 8 bases stayed unmatched. Germline loops: CDR1 SGHAT, CDR2 FQDESV (reference sequence). As DNA, the CDR3 is TGTGCCAGCAGCCCTCGGACAGGTCGAAATGAAAAACTGTTTTTT. It yields the protein CASSPRTGRNEKLFF.

This clonotype has at least ten counts. The rearrangement uses TRBV28 and TRBJ1-5; unclear D gene. Between the trimmed V and J ends, which lost 7 bases and 6 bases, there was a span of 13 bases. Germline V gene sequence: CDR1 MDHEN, CDR2 SYDVKM. The CDR3 extends over 13 amino acids. CDR3 region: CASTWVSSQPQHF. The CDR3 DNA sequence: TGTGCCAGCACGTGGGTATCGAGTCAGCCCCAGCATTTT.

This clonotype was found a few times. The rearrangement joins TRBV5-1 to TRBJ1-5, with D perhaps TRBD1 (6 bases). The V end was cut by 0 bases, the J end by 6 bases, with 10 bases between. CDR1 and CDR2 from the germline V gene are SGHRS and YFSETQ. This CDR3 region has 14 residues. DNA of the CDR3: TGCGCCAGCAGCTTGGAAGGACAGACTCAGCCCCAGCATTTT. Its translation is CASSLEGQTQPQHF. The full variable domain, its missing parts supplied by reference TRBV5-1 and TRBJ1-5, is KAGVTQTPRYLIKTRGQQVTLSCSPISGHRSVSWYQQTPGQGLQFLFEYFSETQRNKGNFPGRFSGRQFSNSRSEMNVSTLELGDSALYLCASSLEGQTQPQHFGDGTRLSIL.

This clonotype was counted at least ten times. V gene TRBV27 combines with J gene TRBJ2-7; D is perhaps TRBD1 (5 bases). Trimming shortened V by 3 bases and J by 1 base, and 13 bases separated the two germline ends. The CDR3 has 15 amino acids. The V gene's germline CDR1 is MNHEY and CDR2 SMNVEV (reference sequence). CDR3 sequence reads: CASSLGREISYEQYF. The CDR3 nucleotides are TGTGCCAGCAGTTTGGGCAGGGAAATTTCCTACGAGCAGTACTTC.

This clonotype was counted many times. The chain has TRBV6-5 and TRBJ1-6; D gene unclear. Germline loops: CDR1 MNHEY, CDR2 SVGAGI. V shed 0 bases and J shed 8 bases, with 2 bases lying between them. CDR3 length equals 12 residues. The CDR3: CASSYSYSPLHF. In DNA, the CDR3 is TGTGCCAGCAGTTACTCCTATTCACCCCTCCACTTT.